This T cell receptor beta chain is from a study of blood T cell repertoires in COVID-19. Background on the study: Sample material is recorded as cDNA or gDNA derived from T cells, B-cell-depleted T cells, or PBMCs.

This CDR3 region has 15 residues. CDR1 is MNHEY and CDR2 is SMNVEV in the germline V gene (reference sequence). The germline V and J ends were trimmed by 0 bases and 7 bases, with 10 bases remaining between them. Sequencing was performed with immunoSEQ multiplex PCR; in TCRdb, only in-frame clones are kept and a portion is missing. The sample holds under 200,000 clones, about 83% seen once. This sequence was found in a human donor in a cohort sampled during active COVID-19. The rearrangement joins TRBV27 to TRBJ1-6, with a weak D call TRBD1 (5 bases). The source material was peripheral blood. The CDR3 reads CASSLSGAKNSPLHF. The DNA for the CDR3 is TGTGCCAGCAGTTTATCAGGGGCCAAAAATTCACCCCTCCACTTT.